The clone carrying this T cell receptor beta chain was seen ten or more times. Its antigen is not identified. Germline CDR1 and CDR2: DFQATT and SNEGSKA (reference sequence). The CDR3 consists of 13 residues. Unmatched junction bases numbered 8, after V lost 2 bases and J lost 9 bases. The data originate from a study of neurological immune-mediated disorders. The study's findings and limits: TCR clonal expansion peaked in HTLV-1-associated myelopathy patients and was lowest in multiple sclerosis patients.

Over 200 million TCR-beta sequences, together covering 15-18 subjects, were produced by every individual sequencing run that was carried out. MiXCR, applied by TCRdb to the 5' RACE reads, yields one record per CDR3 protein. The sample has roughly 70,000 distinct CDR3 sequences, 5.2% seen once. The sequence derives from a woman in her 30s with multiple sclerosis. Source material: PBMCs. The chain links TRBV20-1 to TRBJ1-2, with 8 positions matching TRBD1. The CDR3 DNA follows: TGCAGTGCTAGACCTACGGACAGGGAACGCTACACCTTC. This sequence encodes CSARPTDRERYTF.